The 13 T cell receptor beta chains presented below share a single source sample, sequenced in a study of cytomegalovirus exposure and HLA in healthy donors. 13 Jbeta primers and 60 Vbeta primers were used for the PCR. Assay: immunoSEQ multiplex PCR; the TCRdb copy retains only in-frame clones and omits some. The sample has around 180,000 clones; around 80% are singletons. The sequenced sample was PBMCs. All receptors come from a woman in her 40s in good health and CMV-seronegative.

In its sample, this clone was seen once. CDR3 coding DNA: TGCGCCAGCAGCTTGGCCGGCGGTACAGGGATGGGAAATGAGCAGTTCTTC. Translation: CASSLAGGTGMGNEQFF. The rearrangement joins TRBV5-1 to TRBJ2-1; a weak D match, TRBD1 (6 bases). The CDR3 sequence is 17 residues long. Per germline, CDR1 SGHRS and CDR2 YFSETQ. V lost 0 bases and J 7 bases, leaving 20 bases between the germline ends. Drawing the rest from reference TRBV5-1 and TRBJ2-1, the complete variable domain is KAGVTQTPRYLIKTRGQQVTLSCSPISGHRSVSWYQQTPGQGLQFLFEYFSETQRNKGNFPGRFSGRQFSNSRSEMNVSTLELGDSALYLCASSLAGGTGMGNEQFFGPGTRLTVL.

In DNA form, the CDR3 reads TGCGCCAGCAGCTTTGGGGGCTCGGGTCAGCCCCAGCATTTT. Protein sequence: CASSFGGSGQPQHF. The V and J genes are TRBV5-1 and TRBJ1-5; perhaps TRBD1 as D (6 bases). The ends were cut back, 2 bases at V and 6 bases at J, with 12 bases in the middle. Germline CDR1 SGHRS, CDR2 YFSETQ. The CDR3 has 14 amino acids.

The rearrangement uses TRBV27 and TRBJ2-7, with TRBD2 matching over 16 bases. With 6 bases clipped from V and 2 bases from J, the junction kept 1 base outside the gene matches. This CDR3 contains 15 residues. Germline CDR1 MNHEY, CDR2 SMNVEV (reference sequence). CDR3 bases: TGTGCCAGCAGGGGACTAGCGGGGGGGACCTACGAGCAGTACTTC. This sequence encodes CASRGLAGGTYEQYF.

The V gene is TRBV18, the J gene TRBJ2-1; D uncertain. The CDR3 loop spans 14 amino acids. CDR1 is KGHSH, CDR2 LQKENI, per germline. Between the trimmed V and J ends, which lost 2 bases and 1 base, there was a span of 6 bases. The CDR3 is CASSPTVSYNEQFF. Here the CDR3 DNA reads TGTGCCAGCTCACCAACTGTATCCTACAATGAGCAGTTCTTC.

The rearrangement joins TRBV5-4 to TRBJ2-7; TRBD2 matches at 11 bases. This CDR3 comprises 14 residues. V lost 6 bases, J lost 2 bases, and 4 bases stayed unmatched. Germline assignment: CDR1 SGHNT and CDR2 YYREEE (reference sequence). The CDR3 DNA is TGTGCCAGCACTTCTAGCGGGAGGACCTACGAGCAGTACTTC. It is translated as CASTSSGRTYEQYF.

This CDR3 is CASSLSGTVPRQPQHF. CDR3 nucleotide sequence: TGTGCCAGCAGTTTATCTGGGACAGTCCCACGTCAGCCCCAGCATTTT. The chain has TRBV28 and TRBJ1-5, with 7 bases fitting TRBD1. V dropped 1 base and J dropped 6; count of bases not matched to a gene: 9. Germline V gene data show CDR1 as MDHEN and CDR2 as SYDVKM. The CDR3 has 16 amino acids.

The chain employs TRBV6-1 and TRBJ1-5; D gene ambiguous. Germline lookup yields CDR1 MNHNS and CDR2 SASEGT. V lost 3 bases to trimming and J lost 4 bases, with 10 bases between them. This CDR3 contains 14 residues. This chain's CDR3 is CASSDASYNQPQHF. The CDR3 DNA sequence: TGTGCCAGCAGTGACGCAAGCTATAATCAGCCCCAGCATTTT.

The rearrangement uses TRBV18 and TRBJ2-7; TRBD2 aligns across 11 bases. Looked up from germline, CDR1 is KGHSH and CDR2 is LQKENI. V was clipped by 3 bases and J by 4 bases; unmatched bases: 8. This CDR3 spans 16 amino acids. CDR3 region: CASSPFRLAGRYEQYF. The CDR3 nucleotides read TGTGCCAGCTCACCCTTCAGACTAGCGGGGAGGTACGAGCAGTACTTC.

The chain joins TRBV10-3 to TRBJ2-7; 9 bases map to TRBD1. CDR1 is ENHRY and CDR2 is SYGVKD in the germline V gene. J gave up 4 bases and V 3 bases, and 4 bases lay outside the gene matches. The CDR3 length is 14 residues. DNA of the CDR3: TGTGCCATCAGTGAAACAGGGGGCAAATACGAGCAGTACTTC. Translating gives CAISETGGKYEQYF.

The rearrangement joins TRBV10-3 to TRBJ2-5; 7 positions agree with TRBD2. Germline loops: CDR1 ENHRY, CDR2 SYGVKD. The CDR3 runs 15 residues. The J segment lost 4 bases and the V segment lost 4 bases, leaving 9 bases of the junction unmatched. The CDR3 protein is CAISGTWGEGETQYF. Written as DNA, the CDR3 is TGTGCCATCAGTGGCACCTGGGGGGAGGGAGAGACCCAGTACTTC.

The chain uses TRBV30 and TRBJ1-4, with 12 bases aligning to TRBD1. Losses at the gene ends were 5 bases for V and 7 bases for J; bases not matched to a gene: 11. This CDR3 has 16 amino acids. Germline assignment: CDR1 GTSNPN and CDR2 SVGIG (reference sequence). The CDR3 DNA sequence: TGTGCCTGGGGCGCCCCATGGGACAGGGGGCTTGAAAAACTGTTTTTT. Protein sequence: CAWGAPWDRGLEKLFF.

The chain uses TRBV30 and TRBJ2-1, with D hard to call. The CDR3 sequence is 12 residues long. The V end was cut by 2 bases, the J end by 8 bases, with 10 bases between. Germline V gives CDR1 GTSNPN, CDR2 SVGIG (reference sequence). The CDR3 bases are TGTGCCTGGAGTCCCCGCGCGTATGAGCAGTTCTTC. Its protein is CAWSPRAYEQFF.

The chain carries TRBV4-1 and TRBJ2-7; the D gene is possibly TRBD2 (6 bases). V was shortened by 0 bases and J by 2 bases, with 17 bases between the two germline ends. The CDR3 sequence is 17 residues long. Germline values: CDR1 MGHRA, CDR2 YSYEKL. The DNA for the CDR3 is TGCGCCAGCAGCCAAGATCGGGGTGGGACTTTGACCTACGAGCAGTACTTC. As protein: CASSQDRGGTLTYEQYF.